This TCR beta chain appears in the sequencing data of a study of a mutant IDH1 vaccine in newly diagnosed glioma (dated by TCRdb to the early 2020s). A note on the overall study: In the chemotherapy-containing groups, vaccination started alongside temozolomide cycles, whereas in patients who had radiotherapy alone it started 4-6 weeks after radiotherapy. Of the approximately 30 treated patients, around 62% were male and about 40% were female, and a mean age of 40.4 years was recorded. Prior to enrollment, patients had been given standard therapy consisting of radiotherapy alone, temozolomide alone, or radiochemotherapy with temozolomide, with the combination given to most patients. The week-35 safety follow-up took place at visit V12, and the week-47 end of study took place at visit V13. Peripheral blood was drawn at six visits: V03 (baseline), V05, V07, V10, V12 and V13. Longitudinal TCRB deep sequencing was performed for 20 to 25 treated patients wherever samples were available for exploratory analyses. The paper's findings and limits, for the study overall: According to the authors, sample limitations meant that analyses of patient blood samples could not be reproduced. PBMC samples for TCRB deep sequencing were selected based on availability. Changes in the top peripheral T cell clonotypes picked up by TCRB sequencing did not appear to be linked to pseudoprogression. Immune responses induced by the vaccine were seen in roughly 92% of patients across multiple MHC alleles.

About this clone itself: Its target antigen remains unknown. Base-call qualities are not available, and no considerably larger clone is one nucleotide away.

The germline V end is reduced by 0 bases and the J end by 5 bases; junction bases left unmatched: 7. Reading the germline V gene gives CDR1 SGHDN and CDR2 FVKESK. The CDR3 runs 16 amino acids, cysteine and phenylalanine included. Solely the CDR3 DNA is kept, with 48 bases framed from the first base. Library method: the immunoSEQ multiplex PCR assay. The hsTCRB Kit was used according to the manufacturer's protocol to amplify rearranged TCR beta chain sequences. Sequencing of TCRB libraries was carried out on an Illumina MiSeq. In the paper's pipeline: Demultiplexing, trimming and gene mapping were performed with the kit vendor's proprietary platform. Sourced from immuneACCESS, this table was stored by TCRdb with only in-frame sequences that have V and J called. A share of the clones is absent; for the studies checked, an unresolved V gene accounts for under half, and the remainder has no known explanation. That table furnishes V, J and clone size, whereas the DNA furnished D and trimming. In all, the sample holds fewer than 85,000 clones, and around four fifths of those were seen once. The ten largest clones represent more than 5% of the sample.

Explained via the paper, the time point label denotes: week 47, end of study. Every vaccine dose consisted of 300 ug of a 20-mer mutant IDH1 peptide in Montanide, administered subcutaneously together with topical imiquimod. Patients were given eight vaccinations, in weeks 1, 3, 5, 7, 11, 15, 19 and 23, which matched visits V03 through V10. All donors had newly diagnosed IDH1-mutant astrocytomas of WHO grade 3 or 4 that showed loss of nuclear ATRX. The samples were drawn from NOA16, a multicentre, single-arm, open-label phase I trial in Germany that tested a mutant IDH1 peptide vaccine in humans for the first time. The DNeasy Blood and Tissue Kit was used to extract genomic DNA from EDTA blood for TCRB sequencing.

Sequences were derived from PBMCs, sampled from a glioma patient whose treatment included an IDH1 peptide vaccine. This TCR was sampled from a man in his forties with glioma. The chain is encoded by TRBV14 joined to TRBJ2-7, with 10 middle bases fitting TRBD2. The CDR3 reads as follows: CASSQDTLAGGHEQYF. The DNA is as follows: TGTGCCAGCAGCCAAGATACTTTAGCGGGAGGCCACGAGCAGTACTTC. When the CDR3 is completed using the reference TRBV14 and TRBJ2-7 genes on either side, the full variable domain is EAGVTQFPSHSVIEKGQTVTLRCDPISGHDNLYWYRRVMGKEIKFLLHFVKESKQDESGMPNNRFLAERTGGTYSTLKVQPAELEDSGVYFCASSQDTLAGGHEQYFGPGTRLTVT.